The entry below gives a single T cell receptor (beta chain) sequence along with its context. Its antigen is unknown. These data belong to a study of a mutant IDH1 vaccine in newly diagnosed glioma. Assay: immunoSEQ multiplex PCR; the TCRdb copy retains only in-frame clones and omits some. Among fewer than 30,000 clones, 77% were seen once, and the ten largest hold about 9.4%. The time point was: week 5, during vaccination. The content of each vaccine dose was 300 ug of mutant IDH1 20-mer peptide, and topical imiquimod accompanied it. V was pared by 1 base and J by 3 bases, with 16 bases between. CDR3 length: 17 residues. The V gene's germline CDR1 is SGHTA and CDR2 FQGNSA.

The origin of this receptor is a man aged 35-49 years with glioma. Material: PBMCs, obtained from a glioma patient whose treatment included an IDH1 peptide vaccine. This rearrangement joins TRBV7-2 to TRBJ2-1, with unresolved D. In DNA, the CDR3 is TGTGCCAGCAGCTTAGGAGCTTTGGGCGGTTTCTACAATGAGCAGTTCTTC. Protein sequence: CASSLGALGGFYNEQFF.